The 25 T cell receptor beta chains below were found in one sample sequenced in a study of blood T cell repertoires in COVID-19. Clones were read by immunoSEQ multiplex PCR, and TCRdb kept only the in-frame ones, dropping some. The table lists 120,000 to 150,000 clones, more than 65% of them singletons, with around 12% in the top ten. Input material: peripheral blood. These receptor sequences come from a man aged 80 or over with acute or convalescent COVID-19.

The DNA of the CDR3 is TGTGCCAGCAGTTCTACCATGAATGAGCAGTTCTTC. Its protein is CASSSTMNEQFF. The V and J genes are TRBV6-5 and TRBJ2-1, with D hard to call. Looked up from germline, CDR1 is MNHEY and CDR2 is SVGAGI. V shed 4 bases and J shed 7 bases, with 8 bases lying between them. The CDR3 has 12 residues.

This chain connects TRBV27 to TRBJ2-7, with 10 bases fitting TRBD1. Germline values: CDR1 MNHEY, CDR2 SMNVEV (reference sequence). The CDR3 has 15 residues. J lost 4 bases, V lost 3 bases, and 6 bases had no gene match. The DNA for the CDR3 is TGTGCCAGCAGTTTTGAGACAGGGGGCGTTTACGAGCAGTACTTC. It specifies CASSFETGGVYEQYF.

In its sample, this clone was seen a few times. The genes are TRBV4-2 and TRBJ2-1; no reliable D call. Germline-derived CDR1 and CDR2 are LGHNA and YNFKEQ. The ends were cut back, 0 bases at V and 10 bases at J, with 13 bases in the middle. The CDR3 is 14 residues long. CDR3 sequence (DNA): TGTGCCAGCAGCCAAGATAATCTACTAACCGAGCAGTTCTTC. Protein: CASSQDNLLTEQFF.

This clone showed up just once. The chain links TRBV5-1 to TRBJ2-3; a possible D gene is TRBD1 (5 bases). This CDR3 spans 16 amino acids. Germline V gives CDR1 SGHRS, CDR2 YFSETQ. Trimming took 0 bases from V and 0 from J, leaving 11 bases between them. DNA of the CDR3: TGCGCCAGCAGCTTGGCGTTAGGGGTGAGCACAGATACGCAGTATTTT. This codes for CASSLALGVSTDTQYF.

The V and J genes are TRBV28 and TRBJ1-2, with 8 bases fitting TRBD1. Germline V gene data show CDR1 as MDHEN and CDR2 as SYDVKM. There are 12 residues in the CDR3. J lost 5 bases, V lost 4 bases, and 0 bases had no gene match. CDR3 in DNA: TGTGCCAGCAGTTGGGACAGGTATGGCTACACCTTC. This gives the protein CASSWDRYGYTF.

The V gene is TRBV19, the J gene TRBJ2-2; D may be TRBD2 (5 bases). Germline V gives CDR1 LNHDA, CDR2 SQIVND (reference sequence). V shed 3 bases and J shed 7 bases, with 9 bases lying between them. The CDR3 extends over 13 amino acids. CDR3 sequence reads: CASSIGVGGELFF. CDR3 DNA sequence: TGTGCCAGTAGTATCGGGGTGGGCGGGGAGCTGTTTTTT.

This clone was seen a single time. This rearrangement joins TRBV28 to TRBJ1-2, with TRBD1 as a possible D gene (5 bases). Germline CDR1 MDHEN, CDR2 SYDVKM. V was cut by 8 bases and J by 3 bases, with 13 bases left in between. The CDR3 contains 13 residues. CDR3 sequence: CASQIGGDYGYTF. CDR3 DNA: TGTGCCAGCCAGATCGGGGGGGACTATGGCTACACCTTC.

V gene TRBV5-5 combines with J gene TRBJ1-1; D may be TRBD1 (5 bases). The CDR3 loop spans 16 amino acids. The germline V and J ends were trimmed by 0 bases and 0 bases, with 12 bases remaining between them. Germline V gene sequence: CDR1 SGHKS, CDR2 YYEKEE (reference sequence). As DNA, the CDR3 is TGTGCCAGCAGCTTGGGGCAGGGAAGCGTGAACACTGAAGCTTTCTTT. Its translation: CASSLGQGSVNTEAFF.

The CDR3 coding sequence is TGTGCCTGGGGGACAATCTACGAGCAGTACTTC. Amino acids: CAWGTIYEQYF. The chain carries TRBV30 and TRBJ2-7, with TRBD1 as a possible D gene (6 bases). The CDR3 runs 11 residues. The V end was cut by 5 bases, the J end by 3 bases, with 8 bases between. Per the germline V gene, CDR1 is GTSNPN and CDR2 is SVGIG (reference sequence).

CDR3: CASSGTGGFRDETQYF. The CDR3 coding sequence is TGTGCCAGCAGCGGGACAGGGGGGTTTCGAGACGAGACCCAGTACTTC. This chain links TRBV5-5 with TRBJ2-5, with TRBD1 identical over 11 bases. CDR3 size: 16 residues. The V gene's germline CDR1 is SGHKS and CDR2 YYEKEE (reference sequence). J gave up 5 bases and V 4 bases, and 10 bases lay outside the gene matches.

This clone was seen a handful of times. CDR3 sequence (DNA): TGTGCCAGCAGCATCACTAGCGGGGGAACAGATACGCAGTATTTT. The encoded protein is CASSITSGGTDTQYF. The chain combines TRBV7-3 with TRBJ2-3; TRBD2 aligns across 11 bases. CDR3 length: 15 amino acids. V lost 5 bases, J lost 3 bases, and 4 bases stayed unmatched. Germline V gene data show CDR1 as SGHTA and CDR2 as FQGTGA.

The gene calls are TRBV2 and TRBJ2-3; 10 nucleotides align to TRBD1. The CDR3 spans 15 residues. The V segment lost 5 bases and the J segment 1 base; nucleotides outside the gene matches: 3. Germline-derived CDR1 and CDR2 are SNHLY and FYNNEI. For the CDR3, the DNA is TGTGCCAGCAGTAGACAGGGGGCCGGCACAGATACGCAGTATTTT. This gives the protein CASSRQGAGTDTQYF.

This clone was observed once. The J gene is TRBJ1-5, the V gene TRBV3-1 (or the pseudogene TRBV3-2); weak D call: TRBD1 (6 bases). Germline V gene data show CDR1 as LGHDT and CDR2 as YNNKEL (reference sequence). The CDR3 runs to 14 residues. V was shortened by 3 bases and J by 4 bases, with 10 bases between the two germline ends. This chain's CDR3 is CASSQGAINQPQHF. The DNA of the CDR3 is TGTGCCAGCAGCCAGGGGGCCATAAATCAGCCCCAGCATTTT.

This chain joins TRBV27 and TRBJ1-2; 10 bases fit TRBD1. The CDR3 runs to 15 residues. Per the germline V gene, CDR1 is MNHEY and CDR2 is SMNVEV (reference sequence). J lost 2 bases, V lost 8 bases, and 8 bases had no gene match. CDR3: CASGPGTGANYGYTF. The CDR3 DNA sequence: TGTGCCAGCGGCCCTGGGACAGGGGCGAACTATGGCTACACCTTC.

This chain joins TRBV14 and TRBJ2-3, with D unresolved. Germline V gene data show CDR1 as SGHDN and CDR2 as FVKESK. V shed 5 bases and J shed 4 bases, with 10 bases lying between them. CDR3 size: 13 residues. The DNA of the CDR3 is TGTGCCAGCAGCTACTCAGAGGCAGATACGCAGTATTTT. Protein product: CASSYSEADTQYF. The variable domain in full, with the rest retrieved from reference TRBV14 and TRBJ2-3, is EAGVTQFPSHSVIEKGQTVTLRCDPISGHDNLYWYRRVMGKEIKFLLHFVKESKQDESGMPNNRFLAERTGGTYSTLKVQPAELEDSGVYFCASSYSEADTQYFGPGTRLTVL.

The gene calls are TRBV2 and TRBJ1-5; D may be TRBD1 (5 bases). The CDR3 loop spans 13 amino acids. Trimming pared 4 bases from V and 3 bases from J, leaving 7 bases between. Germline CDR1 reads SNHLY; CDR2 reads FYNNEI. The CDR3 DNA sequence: TGTGCCAGCAGTGGGGGCCCCAATCAGCCCCAGCATTTT. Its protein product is CASSGGPNQPQHF. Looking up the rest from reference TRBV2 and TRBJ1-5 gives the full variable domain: EPEVTQTPSHQVTQMGQEVILRCVPISNHLYFYWYRQILGQKVEFLVSFYNNEISEKSEIFDDQFSVERPDGSNFTLKIRSTKLEDSAMYFCASSGGPNQPQHFGDGTRLSIL.

CDR3 protein: CAWNPGGGGNQPQHF. In DNA, the CDR3 is TGTGCCTGGAATCCCGGGGGGGGAGGCAATCAGCCCCAGCATTTT. The genes are TRBV30 and TRBJ1-5, with D possibly being TRBD1 (5 bases). Trimming removed 4 bases at V and 2 bases at J, with 15 bases between. Germline CDR1 GTSNPN, CDR2 SVGIG (reference sequence). This CDR3 has 15 amino acids.

The CDR3 reads CASSYWAASSGANVLTF. The CDR3 bases are TGTGCCAGCAGTTACTGGGCCGCCAGCTCTGGGGCCAACGTCCTGACTTTC. The chain has TRBV6-2 or TRBV6-3 and TRBJ2-6; D is uncertain. V lost 1 base, J lost 0 bases, and 10 bases lay in between. The CDR3 extends over 17 amino acids. Germline V gene sequence: CDR1 MNHEY, CDR2 SVGEGT.

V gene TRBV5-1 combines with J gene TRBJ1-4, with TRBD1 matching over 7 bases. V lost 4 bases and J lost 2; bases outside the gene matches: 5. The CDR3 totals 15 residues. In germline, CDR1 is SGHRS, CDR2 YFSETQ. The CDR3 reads CASSVNRGTNEKLFF. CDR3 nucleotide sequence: TGCGCCAGCAGCGTAAACAGGGGCACTAATGAAAAACTGTTTTTT.

The CDR3 protein is CASSIGTGGDQPQHF. The CDR3 DNA sequence: TGTGCCAGTAGTATAGGCACAGGGGGGGACCAGCCCCAGCATTTT. The chain carries TRBV19 and TRBJ1-5; 8 nucleotides agree with TRBD1. V shed 1 base and J 7 bases; nucleotides not matched to a gene: 6. CDR3 length equals 15 residues. The germline V gene encodes CDR1 LNHDA and CDR2 SQIVND (reference sequence).

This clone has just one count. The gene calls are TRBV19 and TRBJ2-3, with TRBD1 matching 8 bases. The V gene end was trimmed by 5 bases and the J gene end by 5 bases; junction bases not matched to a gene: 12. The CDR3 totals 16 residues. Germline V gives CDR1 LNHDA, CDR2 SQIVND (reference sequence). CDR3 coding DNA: TGTGCCAGTAGTCCCCGCGGACAGGGAGTGGGAGATACGCAGTATTTT. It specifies CASSPRGQGVGDTQYF.

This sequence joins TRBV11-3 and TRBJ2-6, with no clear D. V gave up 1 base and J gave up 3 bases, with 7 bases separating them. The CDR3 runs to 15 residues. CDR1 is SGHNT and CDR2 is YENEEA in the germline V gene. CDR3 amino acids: CASSLVFGGANVLTF. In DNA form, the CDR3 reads TGTGCCAGCAGCTTAGTGTTCGGTGGGGCCAACGTCCTGACTTTC.

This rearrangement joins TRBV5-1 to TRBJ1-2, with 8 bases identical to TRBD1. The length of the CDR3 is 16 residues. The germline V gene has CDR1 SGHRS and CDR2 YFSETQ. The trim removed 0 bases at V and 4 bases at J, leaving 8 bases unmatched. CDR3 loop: CASSLDTGGSFYGYTF. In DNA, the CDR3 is TGCGCCAGCAGCTTGGATACAGGGGGTTCCTTCTATGGCTACACCTTC.

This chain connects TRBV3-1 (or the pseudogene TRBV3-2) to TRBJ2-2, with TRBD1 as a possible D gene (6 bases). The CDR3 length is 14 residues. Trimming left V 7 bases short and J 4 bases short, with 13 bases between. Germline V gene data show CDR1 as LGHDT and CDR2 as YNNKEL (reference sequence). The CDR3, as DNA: TGTGCCAGCATCTCGACAGGATCCACCGGGGAGCTGTTTTTT. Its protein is CASISTGSTGELFF.

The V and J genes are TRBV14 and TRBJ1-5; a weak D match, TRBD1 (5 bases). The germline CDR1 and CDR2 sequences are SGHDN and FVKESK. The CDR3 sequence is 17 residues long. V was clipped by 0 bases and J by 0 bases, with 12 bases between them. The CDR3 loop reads CASSQDGGDHSNQPQHF. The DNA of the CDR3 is TGTGCCAGCAGCCAAGACGGAGGGGACCATAGCAATCAGCCCCAGCATTTT.